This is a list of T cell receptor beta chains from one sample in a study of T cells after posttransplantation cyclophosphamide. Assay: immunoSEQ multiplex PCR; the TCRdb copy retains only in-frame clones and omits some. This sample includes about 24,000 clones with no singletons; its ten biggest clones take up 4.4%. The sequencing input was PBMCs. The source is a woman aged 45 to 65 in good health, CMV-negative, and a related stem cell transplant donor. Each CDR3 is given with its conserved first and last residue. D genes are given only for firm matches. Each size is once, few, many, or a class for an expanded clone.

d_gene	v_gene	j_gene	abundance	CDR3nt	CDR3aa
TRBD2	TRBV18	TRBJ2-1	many	TGTGCCAGCTCACCACCCTTTCCAACCGGGACTAGCACACATGAGCAGTTCTTC	CASSPPFPTGTSTHEQFF
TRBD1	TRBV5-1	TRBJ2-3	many	TGCGCCAGCAGCATCCCCGGGACAGGGGCAGATACGCAGTATTTT	CASSIPGTGADTQYF
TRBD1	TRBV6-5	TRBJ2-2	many	TGTGCCAGCAGCAGCGGACAGGGGAACACCGGGGAGCTGTTTTTT	CASSSGQGNTGELFF
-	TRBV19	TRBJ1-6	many	TGTGCCAGTAGTATAAGCGCCTATAATTCACCCCTCCACTTT	CASSISAYNSPLHF
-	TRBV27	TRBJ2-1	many	TGTGCCAGCAGTTACGGGACTGGGCTCGGCAATGAGCAGTTCTTC	CASSYGTGLGNEQFF
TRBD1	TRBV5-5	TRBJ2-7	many	TGTGCCAGCAGCAACCACAGGGGGCAATACGAGCAGTACTTC	CASSNHRGQYEQYF
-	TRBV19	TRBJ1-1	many	TGTGCCAGTAGTATAGAGGGAGTTTCTGAAGCTTTCTTT	CASSIEGVSEAFF
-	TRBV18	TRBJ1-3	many	TGTGCCAGCTCACCAGGACAGATCTCTGGAAACACCATATATTTT	CASSPGQISGNTIYF
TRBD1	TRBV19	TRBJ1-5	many	TGTGCCAGTAGTACTGACAGGGGGTCAATGCACCAGCATTTT	CASSTDRGSMHQHF
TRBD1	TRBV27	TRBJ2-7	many	TGTGCCAGCAGAGCAAGACAGGGGGACTACCCCTACGAGCAGTACTTC	CASRARQGDYPYEQYF
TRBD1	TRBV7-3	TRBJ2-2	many	TGTGCCAGCAGCTCCCCCACAGGGGGCACGAACACCGGGGAGCTGTTTTTT	CASSSPTGGTNTGELFF
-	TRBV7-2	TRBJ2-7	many	TGTGCCAGCAGCCCCGCTGGGCGGGCCTACGAGCAGTACTTC	CASSPAGRAYEQYF
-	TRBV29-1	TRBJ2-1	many	TGCAGCGTTGAGGTTGGGGGGTCCTACAATGAGCAGTTCTTC	CSVEVGGSYNEQFF
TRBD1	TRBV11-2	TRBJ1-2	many	TGTGCCAGCAGCTTAACCGGGACAGGGTATGGCTACACCTTC	CASSLTGTGYGYTF
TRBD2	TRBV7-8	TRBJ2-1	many	TGTGCCAGCAGCTTAGGGTGGGCTAGCGGGAGGGCCTTTAATGAGCAGTTCTTC	CASSLGWASGRAFNEQFF
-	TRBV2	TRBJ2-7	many	TGTGCCAGCAGTGAGAGACTGGCCGAGCAGTACTTC	CASSERLAEQYF
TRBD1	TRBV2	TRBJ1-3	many	TGTGCCAGCAGGACAGGGAGAGGAAACACCATATATTTT	CASRTGRGNTIYF